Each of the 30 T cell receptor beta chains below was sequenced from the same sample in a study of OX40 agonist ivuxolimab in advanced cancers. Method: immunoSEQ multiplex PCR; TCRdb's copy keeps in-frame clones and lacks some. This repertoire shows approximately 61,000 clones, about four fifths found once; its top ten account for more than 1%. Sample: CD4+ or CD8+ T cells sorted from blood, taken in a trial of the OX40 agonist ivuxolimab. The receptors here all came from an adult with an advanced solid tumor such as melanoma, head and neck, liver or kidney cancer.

CDR3 DNA: TGTGCCAGCAGCCCGTATACAGATACGCAGTATTTT. This gives the protein CASSPYTDTQYF. The V call is TRBV7-2, the J call TRBJ2-3; D is undetermined. CDR3 length: 12 residues. V gave up 5 bases and J gave up 3 bases, with 6 bases separating them. CDR1 is SGHTA and CDR2 is FQGNSA in the germline V gene.

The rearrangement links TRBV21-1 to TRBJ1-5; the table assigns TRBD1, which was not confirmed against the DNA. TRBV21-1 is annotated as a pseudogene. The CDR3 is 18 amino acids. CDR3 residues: CASSTSGTGEYSNQPQHF. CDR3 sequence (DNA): TGTGCCAGCAGCACCTCCGGGACAGGGGAATATAGCAATCAGCCCCAGCATTTT.

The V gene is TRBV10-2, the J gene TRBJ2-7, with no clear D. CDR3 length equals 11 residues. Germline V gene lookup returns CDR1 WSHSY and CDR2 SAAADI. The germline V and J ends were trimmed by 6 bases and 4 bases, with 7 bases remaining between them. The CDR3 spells CASRDTYEQYF. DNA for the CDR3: TGCGCCAGCAGAGATACTTACGAGCAGTACTTC.

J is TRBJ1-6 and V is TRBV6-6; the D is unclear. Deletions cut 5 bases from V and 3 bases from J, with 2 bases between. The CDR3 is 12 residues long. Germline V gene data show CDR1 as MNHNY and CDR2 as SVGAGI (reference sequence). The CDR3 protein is CASSNYNSPLHF. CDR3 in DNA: TGTGCCAGCAGTAACTATAATTCACCCCTCCACTTT.

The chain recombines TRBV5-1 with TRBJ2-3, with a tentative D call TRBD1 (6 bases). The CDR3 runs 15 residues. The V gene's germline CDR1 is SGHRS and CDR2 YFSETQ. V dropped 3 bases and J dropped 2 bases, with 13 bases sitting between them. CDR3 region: CASSSGHGFTDTQYF. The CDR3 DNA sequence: TGCGCCAGCAGCTCGGGACACGGCTTCACAGATACGCAGTATTTT.

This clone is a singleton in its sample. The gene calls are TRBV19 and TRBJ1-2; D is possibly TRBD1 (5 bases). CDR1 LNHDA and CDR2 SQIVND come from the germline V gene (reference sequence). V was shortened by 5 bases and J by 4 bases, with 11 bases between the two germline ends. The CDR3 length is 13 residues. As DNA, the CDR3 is TGTGCCAGTAGTCCAACAGGTGGCTATGGCTACACCTTC. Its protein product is CASSPTGGYGYTF.

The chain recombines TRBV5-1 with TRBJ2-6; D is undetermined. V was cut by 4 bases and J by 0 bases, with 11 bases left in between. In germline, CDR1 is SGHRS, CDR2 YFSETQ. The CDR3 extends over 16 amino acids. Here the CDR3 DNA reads TGCGCCAGCAGCCCACGGCAGAGCTCTGGGGCCAACGTCCTGACTTTC. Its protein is CASSPRQSSGANVLTF.

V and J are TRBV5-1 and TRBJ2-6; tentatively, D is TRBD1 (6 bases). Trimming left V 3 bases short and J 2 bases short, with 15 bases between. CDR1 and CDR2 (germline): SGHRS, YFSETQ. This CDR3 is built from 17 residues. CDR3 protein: CASSSTGSWAGANVLTF. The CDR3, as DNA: TGCGCCAGCAGCTCAACAGGGTCCTGGGCTGGGGCCAACGTCCTGACTTTC.

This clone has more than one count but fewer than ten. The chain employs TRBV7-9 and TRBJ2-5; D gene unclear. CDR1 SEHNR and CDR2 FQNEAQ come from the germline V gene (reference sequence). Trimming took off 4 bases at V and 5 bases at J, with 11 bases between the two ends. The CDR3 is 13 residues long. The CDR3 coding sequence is TGTGCCAGCAGCTCTAAGGGTCCGGAGACCCAGTACTTC. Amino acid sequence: CASSSKGPETQYF.

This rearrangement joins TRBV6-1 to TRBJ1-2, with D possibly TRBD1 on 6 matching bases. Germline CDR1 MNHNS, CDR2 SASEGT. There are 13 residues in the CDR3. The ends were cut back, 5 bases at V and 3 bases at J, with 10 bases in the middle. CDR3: CASSSDSYYGYTF. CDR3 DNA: TGTGCCAGCAGTTCGGACAGCTACTATGGCTACACCTTC.

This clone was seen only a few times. In nucleotides, the CDR3 is TGTGCCAGCAGTGGGGGCTACGAGCAGTACTTC. Protein product: CASSGGYEQYF. This chain joins TRBV2 and TRBJ2-7; D ambiguous. The CDR3 has 11 residues. In germline, CDR1 is SNHLY, CDR2 FYNNEI. V was shortened by 4 bases and J by 3 bases, with 4 bases between the two germline ends.

The CDR3 bases are TGTGCCACCACCTGGGCGGCGAGCCTGAACACCGGGGAGCTGTTTTTT. Translation gives CATTWAASLNTGELFF. The J gene is TRBJ2-2, the V gene TRBV7-9; D gene ambiguous. This CDR3 is built from 16 residues. Trimming left V 10 bases short and J 1 base short, with 19 bases between. CDR1 SEHNR and CDR2 FQNEAQ come from the germline V gene (reference sequence).

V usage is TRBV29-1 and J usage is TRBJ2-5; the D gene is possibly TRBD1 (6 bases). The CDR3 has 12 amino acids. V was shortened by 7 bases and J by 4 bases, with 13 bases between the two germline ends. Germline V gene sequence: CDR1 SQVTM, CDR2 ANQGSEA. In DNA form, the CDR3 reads TGCAGCGGGGACAAGCCCCGAGAGACCCAGTACTTC. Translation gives CSGDKPRETQYF.

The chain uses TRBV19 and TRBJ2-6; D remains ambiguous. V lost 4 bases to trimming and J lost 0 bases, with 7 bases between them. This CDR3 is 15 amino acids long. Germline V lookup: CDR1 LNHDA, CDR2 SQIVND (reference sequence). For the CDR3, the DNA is TGTGCCAGTAGTACGCAGGTCTCTGGGGCCAACGTCCTGACTTTC. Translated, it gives CASSTQVSGANVLTF.

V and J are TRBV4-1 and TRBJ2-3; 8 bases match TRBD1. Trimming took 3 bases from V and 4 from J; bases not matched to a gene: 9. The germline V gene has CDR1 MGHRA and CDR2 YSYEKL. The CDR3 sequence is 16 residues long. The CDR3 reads CASSHPTGEVADTQYF. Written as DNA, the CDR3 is TGCGCCAGCAGCCACCCGACAGGGGAAGTTGCAGATACGCAGTATTTT.

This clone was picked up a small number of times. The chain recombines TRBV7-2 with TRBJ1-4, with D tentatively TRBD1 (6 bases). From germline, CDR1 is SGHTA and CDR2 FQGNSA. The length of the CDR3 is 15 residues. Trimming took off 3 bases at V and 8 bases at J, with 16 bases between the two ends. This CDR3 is CASSFNPGGGEKLFF. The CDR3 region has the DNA TGTGCCAGCAGCTTCAATCCTGGGGGGGGCGAAAAACTGTTTTTT.

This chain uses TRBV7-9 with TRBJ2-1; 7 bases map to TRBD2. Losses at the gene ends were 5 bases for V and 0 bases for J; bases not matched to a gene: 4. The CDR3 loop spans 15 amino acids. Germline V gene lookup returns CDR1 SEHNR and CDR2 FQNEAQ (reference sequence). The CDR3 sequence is CASSAGLSSYNEQFF. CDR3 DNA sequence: TGTGCCAGCAGCGCGGGACTATCCTCCTACAATGAGCAGTTCTTC.

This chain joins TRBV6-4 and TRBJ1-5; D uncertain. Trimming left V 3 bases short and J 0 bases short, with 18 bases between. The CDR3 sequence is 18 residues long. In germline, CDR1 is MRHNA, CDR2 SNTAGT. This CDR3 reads CASSDSAGRVDSNQPQHF. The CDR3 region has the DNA TGTGCCAGCAGTGATTCCGCAGGTAGAGTAGATAGCAATCAGCCCCAGCATTTT.

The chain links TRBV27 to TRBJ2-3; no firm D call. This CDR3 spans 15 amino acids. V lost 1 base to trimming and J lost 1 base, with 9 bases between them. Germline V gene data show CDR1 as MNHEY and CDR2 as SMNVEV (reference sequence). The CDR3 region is CASSLLGSGTDTQYF. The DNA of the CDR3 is TGTGCCAGCAGTTTATTAGGGTCGGGCACAGATACGCAGTATTTT.

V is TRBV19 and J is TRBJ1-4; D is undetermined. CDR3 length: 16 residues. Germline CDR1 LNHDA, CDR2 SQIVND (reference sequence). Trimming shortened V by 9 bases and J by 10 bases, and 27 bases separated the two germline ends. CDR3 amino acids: CASSRAVPSHGGKLFF. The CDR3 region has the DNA TGTGCCAGCTCAAGGGCAGTTCCTTCCCATGGAGGAAAACTGTTTTTT.

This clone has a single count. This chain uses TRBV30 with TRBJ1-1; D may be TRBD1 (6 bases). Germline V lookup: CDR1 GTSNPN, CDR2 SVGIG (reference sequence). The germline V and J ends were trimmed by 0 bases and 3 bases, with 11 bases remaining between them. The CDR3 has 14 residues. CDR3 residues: CAWSVLGGDTEAFF. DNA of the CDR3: TGTGCCTGGAGTGTACTAGGGGGAGACACTGAAGCTTTCTTT.

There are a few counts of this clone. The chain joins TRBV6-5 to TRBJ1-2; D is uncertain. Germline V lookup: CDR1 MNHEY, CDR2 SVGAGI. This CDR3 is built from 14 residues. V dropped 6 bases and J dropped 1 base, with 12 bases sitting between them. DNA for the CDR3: TGTGCCAGCAGGACGGCTCAAGTTAACTATGGCTACACCTTC. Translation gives CASRTAQVNYGYTF.

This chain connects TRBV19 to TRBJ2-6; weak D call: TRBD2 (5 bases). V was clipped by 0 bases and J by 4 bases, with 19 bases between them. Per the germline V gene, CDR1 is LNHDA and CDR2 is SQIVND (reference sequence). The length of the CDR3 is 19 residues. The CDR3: CASSIEGAGRARGANVLTF. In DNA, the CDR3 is TGTGCCAGTAGTATAGAGGGTGCTGGGCGGGCCCGCGGGGCCAACGTCCTGACTTTC. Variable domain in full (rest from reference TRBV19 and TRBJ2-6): DGGITQSPKYLFRKEGQNVTLSCEQNLNHDAMYWYRQDPGQGLRLIYYSQIVNDFQKGDIAEGYSVSREKKESFPLTVTSAQKNPTAFYLCASSIEGAGRARGANVLTFGAGSRLTVL.

The CDR3: CASSLEGDQPQHF. CDR3 coding DNA: TGTGCCAGCAGCCTAGAAGGGGATCAGCCCCAGCATTTT. V and J are TRBV7-2 and TRBJ1-5; tentatively, D is TRBD1 (5 bases). The length of the CDR3 is 13 residues. V dropped 5 bases and J dropped 5 bases, with 10 bases sitting between them. Germline values: CDR1 SGHTA, CDR2 FQGNSA.

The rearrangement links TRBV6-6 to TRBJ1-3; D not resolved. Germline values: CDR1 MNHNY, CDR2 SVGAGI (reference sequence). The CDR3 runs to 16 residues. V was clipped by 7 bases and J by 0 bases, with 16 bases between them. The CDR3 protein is CASTDFRMSSGNTIYF. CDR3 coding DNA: TGTGCCAGCACCGATTTCAGGATGAGCTCTGGAAACACCATATATTTT.

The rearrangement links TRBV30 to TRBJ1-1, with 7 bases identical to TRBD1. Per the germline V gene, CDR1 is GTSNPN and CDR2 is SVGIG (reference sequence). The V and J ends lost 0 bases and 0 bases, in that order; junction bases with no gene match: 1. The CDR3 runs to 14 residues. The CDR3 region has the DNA TGTGCCTGGAGTGTGGGGACAGTGAACACTGAAGCTTTCTTT. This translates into CAWSVGTVNTEAFF.

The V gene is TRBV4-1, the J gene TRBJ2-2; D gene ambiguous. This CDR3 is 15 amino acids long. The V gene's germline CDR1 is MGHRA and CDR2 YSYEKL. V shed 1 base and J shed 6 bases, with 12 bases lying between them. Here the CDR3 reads CASSQVIVLSGELFF. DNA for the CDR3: TGCGCCAGCAGCCAAGTAATAGTATTATCCGGGGAGCTGTTTTTT.

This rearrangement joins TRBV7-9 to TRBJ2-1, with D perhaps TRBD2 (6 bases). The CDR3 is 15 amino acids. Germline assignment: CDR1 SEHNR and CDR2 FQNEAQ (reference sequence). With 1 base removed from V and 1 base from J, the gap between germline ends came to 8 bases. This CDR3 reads CASSLGGASYNEQFF. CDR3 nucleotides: TGTGCCAGCAGCTTAGGCGGGGCGTCCTACAATGAGCAGTTCTTC.

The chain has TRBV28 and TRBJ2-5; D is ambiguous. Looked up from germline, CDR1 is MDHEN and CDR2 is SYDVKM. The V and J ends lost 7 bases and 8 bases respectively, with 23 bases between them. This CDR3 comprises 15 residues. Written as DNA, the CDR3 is TGTGCCAGCAACCCCTCCCCGGGCTTCGAGGCCACCCAGTACTTC. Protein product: CASNPSPGFEATQYF.

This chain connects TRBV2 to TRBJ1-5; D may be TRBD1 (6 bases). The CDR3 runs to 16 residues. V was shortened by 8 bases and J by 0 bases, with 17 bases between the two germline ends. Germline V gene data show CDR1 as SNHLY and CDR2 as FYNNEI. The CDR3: CASSRGGSYSNQPQHF. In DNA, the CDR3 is TGTGCCAGCTCGAGGGGGGGGTCTTATAGCAATCAGCCCCAGCATTTT. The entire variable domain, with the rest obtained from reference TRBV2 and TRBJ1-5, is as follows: EPEVTQTPSHQVTQMGQEVILRCVPISNHLYFYWYRQILGQKVEFLVSFYNNEISEKSEIFDDQFSVERPDGSNFTLKIRSTKLEDSAMYFCASSRGGSYSNQPQHFGDGTRLSIL.